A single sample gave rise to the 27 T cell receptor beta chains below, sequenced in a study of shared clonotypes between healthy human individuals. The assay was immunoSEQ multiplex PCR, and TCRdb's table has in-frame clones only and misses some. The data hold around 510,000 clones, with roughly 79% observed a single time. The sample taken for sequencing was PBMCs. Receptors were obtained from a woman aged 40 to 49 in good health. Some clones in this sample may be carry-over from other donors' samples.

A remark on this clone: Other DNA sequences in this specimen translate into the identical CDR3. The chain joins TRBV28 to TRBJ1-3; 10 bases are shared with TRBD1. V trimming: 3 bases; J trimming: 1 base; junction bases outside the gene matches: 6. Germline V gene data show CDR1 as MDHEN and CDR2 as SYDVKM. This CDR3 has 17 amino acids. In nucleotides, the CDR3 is TGTGCCAGCAGTTTCTCGGGACAGGGGCCGTCTGGAAACACCATATATTTT. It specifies CASSFSGQGPSGNTIYF. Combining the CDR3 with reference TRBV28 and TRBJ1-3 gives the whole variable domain DVKVTQSSRYLVKRTGEKVFLECVQDMDHENMFWYRQDPGLGLRLIYFSYDVKMKEKGDIPEGYSVSREKKERFSLILESASTNQTSMYLCASSFSGQGPSGNTIYFGEGSWLTVV.

The CDR3 DNA reads TGTGCCAGCAGTTGGGGCGCGGGAGGACGAGAGACCCAGTACTTC. Translation: CASSWGAGGRETQYF. The chain links TRBV7-2 to TRBJ2-5; 8 positions agree with TRBD2. CDR1 SGHTA and CDR2 FQGNSA come from the germline V gene. With V trimmed by 6 bases and J by 4 bases, 10 bases remained unmatched. The CDR3 loop spans 15 amino acids. The variable domain in full, with the rest retrieved from reference TRBV7-2 and TRBJ2-5, is GAGVSQSPSNKVTEKGKDVELRCDPISGHTALYWYRQSLGQGLEFLIYFQGNSAPDKSGLPSDRFSAERTGGSVSTLTIQRTQQEDSAVYLCASSWGAGGRETQYFGPGTRLLVL.

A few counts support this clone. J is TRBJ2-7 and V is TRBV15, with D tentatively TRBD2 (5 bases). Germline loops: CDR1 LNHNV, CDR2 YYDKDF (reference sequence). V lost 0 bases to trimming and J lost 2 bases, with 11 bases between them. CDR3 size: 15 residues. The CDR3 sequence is CATSRDRNGAYEQYF. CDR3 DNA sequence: TGTGCCACCAGCAGAGATCGCAACGGGGCCTACGAGCAGTACTTC.

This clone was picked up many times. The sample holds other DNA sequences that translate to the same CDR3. This chain's CDR3 is CAISTLPRGEKLFF. The CDR3 DNA reads TGTGCCATCAGTACTCTACCTAGGGGTGAAAAACTGTTTTTT. J is TRBJ1-4 and V is TRBV10-3; tentatively, D is TRBD1 (5 bases). CDR3 length: 14 amino acids. Germline V gene sequence: CDR1 ENHRY, CDR2 SYGVKD. The ends were cut back, 5 bases at V and 7 bases at J, with 14 bases in the middle.

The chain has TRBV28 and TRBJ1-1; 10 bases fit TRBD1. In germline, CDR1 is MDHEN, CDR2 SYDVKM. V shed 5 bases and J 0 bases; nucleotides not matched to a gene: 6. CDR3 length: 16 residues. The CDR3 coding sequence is TGTGCCAGCAGTGACCGGGACAGGGGATTGAACACTGAAGCTTTCTTT. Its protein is CASSDRDRGLNTEAFF. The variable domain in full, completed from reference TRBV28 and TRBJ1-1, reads DVKVTQSSRYLVKRTGEKVFLECVQDMDHENMFWYRQDPGLGLRLIYFSYDVKMKEKGDIPEGYSVSREKKERFSLILESASTNQTSMYLCASSDRDRGLNTEAFFGQGTRLTVV.

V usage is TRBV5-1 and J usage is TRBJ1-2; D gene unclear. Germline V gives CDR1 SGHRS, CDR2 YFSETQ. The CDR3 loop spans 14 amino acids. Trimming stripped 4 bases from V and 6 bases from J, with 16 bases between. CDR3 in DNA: TGCGCCAGCAGCGCCCAACCTGTGGTGGATGGCTACACCTTC. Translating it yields CASSAQPVVDGYTF.

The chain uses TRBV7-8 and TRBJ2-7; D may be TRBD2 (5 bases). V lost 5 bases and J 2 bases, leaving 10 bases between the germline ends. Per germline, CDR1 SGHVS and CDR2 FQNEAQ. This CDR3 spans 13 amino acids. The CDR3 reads CASSRGSAYEQYF. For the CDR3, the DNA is TGTGCCAGCAGCCGAGGGTCCGCCTACGAGCAGTACTTC.

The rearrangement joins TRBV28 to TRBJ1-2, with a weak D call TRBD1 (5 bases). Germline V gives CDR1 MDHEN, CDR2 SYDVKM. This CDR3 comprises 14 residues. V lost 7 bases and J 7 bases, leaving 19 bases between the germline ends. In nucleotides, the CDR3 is TGTGCCAGCACCGACTGGGGGATCGGAGGTGGCTACACCTTC. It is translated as CASTDWGIGGGYTF.

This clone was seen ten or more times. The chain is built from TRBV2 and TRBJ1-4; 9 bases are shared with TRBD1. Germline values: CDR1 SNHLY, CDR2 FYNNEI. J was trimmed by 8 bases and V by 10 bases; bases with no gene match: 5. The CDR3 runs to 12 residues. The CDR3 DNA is TGTGCCACCGGGACAGGGTACGAAAAACTGTTTTTT. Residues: CATGTGYEKLFF.

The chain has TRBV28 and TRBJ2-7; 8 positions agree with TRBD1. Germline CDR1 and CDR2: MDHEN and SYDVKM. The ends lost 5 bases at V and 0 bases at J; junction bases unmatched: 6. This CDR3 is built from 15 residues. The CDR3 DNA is TGTGCCAGCAGTACCTGGACAGGGAGCTCCTACGAGCAGTACTTC. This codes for CASSTWTGSSYEQYF.

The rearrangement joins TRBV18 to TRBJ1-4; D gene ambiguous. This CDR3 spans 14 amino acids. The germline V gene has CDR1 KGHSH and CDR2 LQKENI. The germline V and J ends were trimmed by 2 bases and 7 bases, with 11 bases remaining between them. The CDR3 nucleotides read TGTGCCAGCTCACCAACCGGGTGGGGTGAAAAACTGTTTTTT. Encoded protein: CASSPTGWGEKLFF.

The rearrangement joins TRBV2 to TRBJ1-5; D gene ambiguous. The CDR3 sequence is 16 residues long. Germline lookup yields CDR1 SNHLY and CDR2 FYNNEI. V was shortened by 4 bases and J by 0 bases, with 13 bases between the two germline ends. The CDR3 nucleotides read TGTGCCAGCAGTGGCGGGCTTTCTATTAGCAATCAGCCCCAGCATTTT. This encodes CASSGGLSISNQPQHF.

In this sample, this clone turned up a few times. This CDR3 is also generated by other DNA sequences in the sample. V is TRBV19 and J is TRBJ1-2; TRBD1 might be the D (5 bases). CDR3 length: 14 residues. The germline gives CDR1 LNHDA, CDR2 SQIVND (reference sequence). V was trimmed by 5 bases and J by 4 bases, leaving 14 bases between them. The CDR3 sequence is CASSVPGLSYGYTF. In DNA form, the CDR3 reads TGTGCCAGTAGTGTCCCGGGACTCAGCTATGGCTACACCTTC.

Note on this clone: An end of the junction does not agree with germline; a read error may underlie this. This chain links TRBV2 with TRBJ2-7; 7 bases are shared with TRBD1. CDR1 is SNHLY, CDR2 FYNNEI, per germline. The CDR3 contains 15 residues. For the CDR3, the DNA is TGTGCCAGCAGTGAAGGTGGGACAGCCTCCTACGCGCAGTACTTC. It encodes CASSEGGTASYAQYF.

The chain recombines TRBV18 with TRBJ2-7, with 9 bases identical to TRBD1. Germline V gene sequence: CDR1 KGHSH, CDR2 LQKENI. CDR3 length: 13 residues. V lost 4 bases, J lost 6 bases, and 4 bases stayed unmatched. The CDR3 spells CASSLGQGIEQYF. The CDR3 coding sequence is TGTGCCAGCTCACTGGGACAGGGAATCGAGCAGTACTTC.

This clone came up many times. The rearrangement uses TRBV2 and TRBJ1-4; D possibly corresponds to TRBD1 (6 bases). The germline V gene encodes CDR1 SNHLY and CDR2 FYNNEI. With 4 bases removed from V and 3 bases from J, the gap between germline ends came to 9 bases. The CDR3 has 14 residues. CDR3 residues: CASSAQGSNEKLFF. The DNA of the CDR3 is TGTGCCAGCAGTGCTCAGGGGTCTAATGAAAAACTGTTTTTT.

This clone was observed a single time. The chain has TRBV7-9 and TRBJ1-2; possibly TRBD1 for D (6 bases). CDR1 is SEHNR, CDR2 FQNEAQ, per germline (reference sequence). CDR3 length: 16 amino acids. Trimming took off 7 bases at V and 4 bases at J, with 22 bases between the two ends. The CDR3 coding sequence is TGTGCCAGCACCTACTCAAGCCCGGACAGCCTCTATGGCTACACCTTC. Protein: CASTYSSPDSLYGYTF.

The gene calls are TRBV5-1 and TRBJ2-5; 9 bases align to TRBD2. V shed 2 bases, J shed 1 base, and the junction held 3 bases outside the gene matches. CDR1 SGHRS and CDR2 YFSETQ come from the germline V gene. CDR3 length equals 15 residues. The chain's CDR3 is CASSFGSGSQETQYF. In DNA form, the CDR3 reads TGCGCCAGCAGCTTCGGTAGCGGGAGCCAAGAGACCCAGTACTTC.

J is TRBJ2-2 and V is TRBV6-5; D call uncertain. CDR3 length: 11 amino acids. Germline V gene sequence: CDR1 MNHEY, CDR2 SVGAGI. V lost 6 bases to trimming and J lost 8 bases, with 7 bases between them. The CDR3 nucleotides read TGTGCCAGCAGGGGTGGGGGGGAGCTGTTTTTT. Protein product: CASRGGGELFF.

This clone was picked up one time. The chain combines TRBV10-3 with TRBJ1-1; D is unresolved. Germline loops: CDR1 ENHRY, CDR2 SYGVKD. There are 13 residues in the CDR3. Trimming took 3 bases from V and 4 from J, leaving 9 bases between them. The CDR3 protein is CAISDYGGTEAFF. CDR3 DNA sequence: TGTGCCATCAGTGATTATGGAGGCACTGAAGCTTTCTTT.

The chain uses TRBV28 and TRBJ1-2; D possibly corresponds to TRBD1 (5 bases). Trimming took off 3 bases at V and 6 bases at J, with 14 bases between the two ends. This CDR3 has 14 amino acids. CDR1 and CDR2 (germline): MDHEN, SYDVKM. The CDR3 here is CASSFTGTTDGYTF. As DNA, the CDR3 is TGTGCCAGCAGTTTTACCGGGACTACCGATGGCTACACCTTC.

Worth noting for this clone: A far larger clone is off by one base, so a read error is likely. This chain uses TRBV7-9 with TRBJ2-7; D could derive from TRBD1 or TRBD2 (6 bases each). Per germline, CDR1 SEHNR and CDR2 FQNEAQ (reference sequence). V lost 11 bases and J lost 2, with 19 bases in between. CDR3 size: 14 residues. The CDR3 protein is CAGGKGDIAYEQYF. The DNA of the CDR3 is TGTGCCGGCGGGAAAGGGGACATAGCCTACGAGCAGTACTTC.

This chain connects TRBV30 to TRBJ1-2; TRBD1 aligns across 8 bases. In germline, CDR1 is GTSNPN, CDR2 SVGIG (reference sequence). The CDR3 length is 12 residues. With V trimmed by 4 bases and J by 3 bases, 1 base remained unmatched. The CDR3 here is CAWTGGYYGYTF. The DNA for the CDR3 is TGTGCCTGGACAGGGGGCTACTATGGCTACACCTTC.

Here the CDR3 reads CATQDSLNQPQHF. The CDR3 DNA follows: TGTGCCACCCAGGACAGCCTTAATCAGCCCCAGCATTTT. The V and J genes are TRBV10-3 and TRBJ1-5, with TRBD1 as a possible D gene (6 bases). Germline loops: CDR1 ENHRY, CDR2 SYGVKD. CDR3 length equals 13 residues. With 10 bases removed from V and 4 bases from J, the gap between germline ends came to 14 bases.

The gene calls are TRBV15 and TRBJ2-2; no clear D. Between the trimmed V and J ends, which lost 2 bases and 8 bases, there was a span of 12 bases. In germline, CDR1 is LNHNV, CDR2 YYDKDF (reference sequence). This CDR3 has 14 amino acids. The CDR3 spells CATSRTSPAGELFF. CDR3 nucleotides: TGTGCCACCAGCAGAACGTCCCCCGCAGGGGAGCTGTTTTTT.

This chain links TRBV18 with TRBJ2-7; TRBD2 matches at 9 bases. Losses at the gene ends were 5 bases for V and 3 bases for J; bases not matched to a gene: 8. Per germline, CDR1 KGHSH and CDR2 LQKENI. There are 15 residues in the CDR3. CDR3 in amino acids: CASSASGTSFYEQYF. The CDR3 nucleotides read TGTGCCAGCTCAGCATCCGGGACTAGCTTCTACGAGCAGTACTTC.

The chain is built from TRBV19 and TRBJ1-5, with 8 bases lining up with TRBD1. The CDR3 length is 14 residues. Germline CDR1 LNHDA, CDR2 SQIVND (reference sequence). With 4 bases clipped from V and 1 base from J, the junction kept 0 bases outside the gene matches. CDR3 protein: CASSRTGSNQPQHF. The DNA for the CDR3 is TGTGCCAGTAGTAGGACAGGGAGCAATCAGCCCCAGCATTTT.